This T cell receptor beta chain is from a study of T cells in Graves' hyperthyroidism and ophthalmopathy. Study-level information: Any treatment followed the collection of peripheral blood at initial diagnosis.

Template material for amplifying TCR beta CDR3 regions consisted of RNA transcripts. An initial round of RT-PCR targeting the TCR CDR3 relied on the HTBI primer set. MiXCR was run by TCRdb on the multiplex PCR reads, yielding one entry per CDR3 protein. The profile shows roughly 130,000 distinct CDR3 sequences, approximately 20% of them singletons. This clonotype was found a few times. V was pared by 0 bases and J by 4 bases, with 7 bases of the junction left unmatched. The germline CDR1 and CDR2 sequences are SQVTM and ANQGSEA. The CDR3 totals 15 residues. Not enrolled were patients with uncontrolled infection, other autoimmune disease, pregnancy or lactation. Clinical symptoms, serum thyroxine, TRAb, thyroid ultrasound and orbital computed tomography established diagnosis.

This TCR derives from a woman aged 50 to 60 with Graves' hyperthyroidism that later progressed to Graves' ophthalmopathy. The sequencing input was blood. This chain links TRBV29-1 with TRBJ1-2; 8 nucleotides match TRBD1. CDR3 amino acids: CSVEDRDRFPYGYTF. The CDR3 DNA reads TGCAGCGTTGAAGATCGGGACAGGTTTCCCTATGGCTACACCTTC.